The 25 T cell receptor beta chains below were found in one sample sequenced in a study of shared clonotypes between healthy human individuals. TCRdb's table, derived via immunoSEQ multiplex PCR, lists solely in-frame clones and lacks some. Of roughly 1 million clones listed, more than 60% are singletons. Material: memory CD4+ T cells sorted from blood. Subset denoted: CD45RA-negative fraction. The receptors derive from a man in his late teens or twenties in good health.

CDR3 sequence reads: CASIDRGLNTEAFF. CDR3 sequence (DNA): TGTGCCAGTATTGACAGGGGCTTGAACACTGAAGCTTTCTTT. The V gene is TRBV19, the J gene TRBJ1-1; 8 bases are a match to TRBD1. Germline CDR1 reads LNHDA; CDR2 reads SQIVND (reference sequence). The length of the CDR3 is 14 residues. J was trimmed by 0 bases and V by 7 bases; bases with no gene match: 4.

CDR3 region: CASSDRRSSYNEQFF. For the CDR3, the DNA is TGTGCCAGCAGCGACCGACGGAGCTCCTACAATGAGCAGTTCTTC. This chain links TRBV11-3 with TRBJ2-1; D call uncertain. The CDR3 totals 15 residues. Trimming shortened V by 5 bases and J by 0 bases, and 11 bases separated the two germline ends. Germline V CDR1 and CDR2: SGHNT, YENEEA.

The chain uses TRBV10-1 and TRBJ1-3, with 10 bases identical to TRBD1. Unmatched junction bases numbered 3, after V lost 4 bases and J lost 6 bases. CDR3 length equals 14 residues. CDR1 is WNHNN, CDR2 SYGVQD, per germline (reference sequence). CDR3 sequence (DNA): TGCGCCAGCAGTGCCGGGACAGGGGAAAACACCATATATTTT. Encoded protein: CASSAGTGENTIYF.

The chain is built from TRBV5-1 and TRBJ2-5; 10 bases are a match to TRBD2. The CDR3 totals 16 residues. Trimming cost V 4 bases and J 5 bases; bases outside gene matches: 11. CDR1 is SGHRS and CDR2 is YFSETQ in the germline V gene. Here the CDR3 DNA reads TGCGCCAGCAGCACAAGTAGCGGGAGGTATATTGAGACCCAGTACTTC. Amino acid sequence: CASSTSSGRYIETQYF.

This clone has ten or more counts. The chain joins TRBV11-2 to TRBJ2-1; 8 positions agree with TRBD2. Germline loops: CDR1 SGHAT, CDR2 FQNNGV. CDR3 length: 14 amino acids. With V trimmed by 4 bases and J by 6 bases, 5 bases remained unmatched. In DNA, the CDR3 is TGTGCCAGCAGCTATAGCGGGACACCCAATGAGCAGTTCTTC. It specifies CASSYSGTPNEQFF.

This clone has a single count. Additional DNA sequences in this sample encode the identical CDR3. The genes are TRBV6-5 and TRBJ1-5, with a possible D match to TRBD1 (6 bases). Germline CDR1 and CDR2: MNHEY and SVGAGI. V lost 6 bases and J 6 bases, leaving 9 bases between the germline ends. This CDR3 has 12 amino acids. The CDR3 region is CASRQGSQPQHF. CDR3 in DNA: TGTGCCAGCAGACAGGGTAGTCAGCCCCAGCATTTT.

This clone was seen only a few times. As DNA, the CDR3 is TGTGCCAGCTCACCGGACCCGATTACGGGTGAGCAGTTCTTC. Protein: CASSPDPITGEQFF. The chain employs TRBV18 and TRBJ2-1, with no clear D. Trimming left V 3 bases short and J 9 bases short, with 15 bases between. CDR3 length: 14 residues. Germline V gene sequence: CDR1 KGHSH, CDR2 LQKENI. Filled out from reference TRBV18 and TRBJ2-1, the complete variable domain reads NAGVMQNPRHLVRRRGQEARLRCSPMKGHSHVYWYRQLPEEGLKFMVYLQKENIIDESGMPKERFSAEFPKEGPSILRIQQVVRGDSAAYFCASSPDPITGEQFFGPGTRLTVL.

The sample holds a few counts of this clone. The V gene is TRBV5-5, the J gene TRBJ2-2; D uncertain. The germline V gene has CDR1 SGHKS and CDR2 YYEKEE (reference sequence). V was cut by 0 bases and J by 0 bases, with 9 bases left in between. This CDR3 comprises 16 residues. DNA of the CDR3: TGTGCCAGCAGCTTGGGACCCGCAACGAACACCGGGGAGCTGTTTTTT. Translating gives CASSLGPATNTGELFF.

The chain's CDR3 is CASWRLGGYTF. CDR3 sequence (DNA): TGTGCCAGCTGGCGCCTAGGTGGCTACACCTTC. This chain joins TRBV6-6 and TRBJ1-2; D is ambiguous. The CDR3 sequence is 11 residues long. Trimming cost V 8 bases and J 7 bases, with 11 bases left between them. In germline, CDR1 is MNHNY, CDR2 SVGAGI (reference sequence).

Of note for this clone: This specimen includes other DNA sequences encoding the same CDR3. The V call is TRBV7-2, the J call TRBJ1-1; D is unclear. Germline V gives CDR1 SGHTA, CDR2 FQGNSA. The CDR3 has 14 amino acids. V was trimmed by 1 base and J by 5 bases, leaving 11 bases between them. This CDR3 reads CASSLGPTSTEAFF. CDR3 nucleotides: TGTGCCAGCAGCTTAGGCCCCACTAGTACTGAAGCTTTCTTT.

The J gene is TRBJ2-6, the V gene TRBV5-1; a possible D gene is TRBD1 (6 bases). Germline V gene lookup returns CDR1 SGHRS and CDR2 YFSETQ. V was clipped by 4 bases and J by 0 bases, with 11 bases between them. CDR3 length: 16 residues. CDR3 sequence reads: CASSMTGNSGANVLTF. The CDR3 coding sequence is TGCGCCAGCAGCATGACAGGAAACTCTGGGGCCAACGTCCTGACTTTC.

The rearrangement uses TRBV6-5 and TRBJ1-2, with a possible D match to TRBD1 (5 bases). Germline V gene data show CDR1 as MNHEY and CDR2 as SVGAGI. The CDR3 has 13 residues. Deletions cut 0 bases from V and 9 bases from J, with 11 bases between. The CDR3 DNA sequence: TGTGCCAGCAGTTACTCGGGGGGTATAAGCTACACCTTC. Its translation: CASSYSGGISYTF.

The chain carries TRBV5-4 and TRBJ2-5; TRBD1 matches 12 bases. Germline lookup yields CDR1 SGHNT and CDR2 YYREEE (reference sequence). The trim removed 3 bases at V and 5 bases at J, leaving 8 bases unmatched. This CDR3 spans 16 amino acids. In nucleotides, the CDR3 is TGTGCCAGCAGCTCCCGGGACAGGGGGCGCGGGGAGACCCAGTACTTC. Its translation is CASSSRDRGRGETQYF. The full variable domain, completed using reference TRBV5-4 and TRBJ2-5, is ETGVTQSPTHLIKTRGQQVTLRCSSQSGHNTVSWYQQALGQGPQFIFQYYREEENGRGNFPPRFSGLQFPNYSSELNVNALELDDSALYLCASSSRDRGRGETQYFGPGTRLLVL.

Many counts were recorded for this clone. The chain has TRBV7-2 and TRBJ1-2, with D possibly TRBD1 on 6 matching bases. This CDR3 is built from 14 residues. The ends were cut back, 1 base at V and 8 bases at J, with 14 bases in the middle. The germline V gene encodes CDR1 SGHTA and CDR2 FQGNSA. CDR3 loop: CASSLGGTGKGYTF. The CDR3 DNA sequence: TGTGCCAGCAGCTTAGGTGGTACAGGGAAGGGCTACACCTTC. The full variable domain, with the rest looked up from reference TRBV7-2 and TRBJ1-2, is GAGVSQSPSNKVTEKGKDVELRCDPISGHTALYWYRQSLGQGLEFLIYFQGNSAPDKSGLPSDRFSAERTGGSVSTLTIQRTQQEDSAVYLCASSLGGTGKGYTFGSGTRLTVV.

V gene TRBV9 combines with J gene TRBJ2-2; 10 nucleotides agree with TRBD2. Germline V gene lookup returns CDR1 SGDLS and CDR2 YYNGEE. J was trimmed by 7 bases and V by 4 bases; bases with no gene match: 10. CDR3 length equals 16 residues. The CDR3 DNA is TGTGCCAGCAGCCCTAGATCTAGCGGGGGTAACGGGGAGCTGTTTTTT. Encoded protein: CASSPRSSGGNGELFF.

The chain couples TRBV27 to TRBJ2-3; D is undetermined. V was cut by 4 bases and J by 1 base, with 9 bases left in between. This CDR3 has 14 residues. The germline CDR1 and CDR2 sequences are MNHEY and SMNVEV (reference sequence). This CDR3 is CASSSLVGTDTQYF. The CDR3 DNA reads as TGTGCCAGCAGTTCTCTCGTGGGCACAGATACGCAGTATTTT.

This clone was seen a few times. The chain links TRBV29-1 to TRBJ2-2, with TRBD2 matching 9 bases. The trim removed 5 bases at V and 4 bases at J, leaving 5 bases unmatched. The CDR3 sequence is 14 residues long. The germline V gene encodes CDR1 SQVTM and CDR2 ANQGSEA. CDR3 in DNA: TGCAGCGTTCAGAGCGGGAGGCGCACCGGGGAGCTGTTTTTT. Translated, it gives CSVQSGRRTGELFF.

V is TRBV5-6 and J is TRBJ2-3; 8 bases fit TRBD1. The V segment lost 4 bases and the J segment 4 bases; nucleotides outside the gene matches: 8. CDR1 SGHDT and CDR2 YYEEEE come from the germline V gene. The CDR3 is 15 amino acids. CDR3 nucleotide sequence: TGTGCCAGCAGCCGCCGGGACAGGATTCCAGATACGCAGTATTTT. It encodes CASSRRDRIPDTQYF.

The chain recombines TRBV7-2 with TRBJ1-5, with D perhaps TRBD1 (6 bases). Germline-derived CDR1 and CDR2 are SGHTA and FQGNSA. The V end was cut by 1 base, the J end by 6 bases, with 13 bases between. This CDR3 region has 15 residues. CDR3 nucleotides: TGTGCCAGCAGCTTAGGGGGGCGCGGGTTTCAGCCCCAGCATTTT. Its translation is CASSLGGRGFQPQHF.

This clone has only one observation. Other DNA sequences in this sample translate to the same CDR3. CDR3 protein: CASSPGLAGGLYEQYF. For the CDR3, the DNA is TGCGCCAGCAGCCCCGGACTAGCGGGAGGTCTCTACGAGCAGTACTTC. The chain has TRBV5-1 and TRBJ2-7, with 14 bases fitting TRBD2. Germline lookup yields CDR1 SGHRS and CDR2 YFSETQ. After removal of 4 bases from V and 3 bases from J, the junction contained 6 bases not matched to a gene. The CDR3 extends over 16 amino acids.

The chain carries TRBV27 and TRBJ2-2; 8 nucleotides line up with TRBD1. This CDR3 comprises 15 residues. V lost 5 bases and J lost 6; bases outside the gene matches: 8. Germline V CDR1 and CDR2: MNHEY, SMNVEV (reference sequence). The DNA of the CDR3 is TGTGCCAGCAGTGCACAGGGGGGTCTCGCCGGGGAGCTGTTTTTT. Translated: CASSAQGGLAGELFF.

V and J are TRBV30 and TRBJ2-3; D may be TRBD1 or TRBD2 (5 bases each). The CDR3 covers 14 residues. V lost 6 bases to trimming and J lost 4 bases, with 17 bases between them. Germline loops: CDR1 GTSNPN, CDR2 SVGIG (reference sequence). This chain's CDR3 is CACGDESFADTQYF. The CDR3, as DNA: TGTGCCTGCGGGGACGAAAGTTTCGCAGATACGCAGTATTTT.

The chain carries TRBV18 and TRBJ1-5; D unresolved. Germline V gene sequence: CDR1 KGHSH, CDR2 LQKENI. Trimming removed 1 base at V and 6 bases at J, with 13 bases between. This CDR3 contains 15 residues. In DNA form, the CDR3 reads TGTGCCAGCTCACCACAGGGATTCGGTGTTCAGCCCCAGCATTTT. It encodes CASSPQGFGVQPQHF.

On this clone itself: The same CDR3 also results from other DNA sequences found in this sample. The rearrangement uses TRBV9 and TRBJ2-1; no reliable D call. Trimming took 0 bases from V and 0 from J, leaving 7 bases between them. This CDR3 has 15 amino acids. Germline V gene data show CDR1 as SGDLS and CDR2 as YYNGEE. The CDR3 here is CASSVETNSYNEQFF. The CDR3 bases are TGTGCCAGCAGCGTAGAGACCAACTCCTACAATGAGCAGTTCTTC.

The CDR3 protein is CASSSLITSGGALQETQYF. The CDR3 DNA follows: TGTGCCAGCAGCTCCCTTATAACTAGCGGGGGAGCCCTCCAAGAGACCCAGTACTTC. The chain couples TRBV7-6 to TRBJ2-5; the match to TRBD2 covers 11 bases. CDR1 is SGHVS and CDR2 is FNYEAQ in the germline V gene. The CDR3 totals 19 residues. The V segment lost 4 bases and the J segment 1 base; nucleotides outside the gene matches: 14. The variable domain in full, with the rest retrieved from reference TRBV7-6 and TRBJ2-5, is GAGVSQSPRYKVTKRGQDVALRCDPISGHVSLYWYRQALGQGPEFLTYFNYEAQQDKSGLPNDRFSAERPEGSISTLTIQRTEQRDSAMYRCASSSLITSGGALQETQYFGPGTRLLVL.